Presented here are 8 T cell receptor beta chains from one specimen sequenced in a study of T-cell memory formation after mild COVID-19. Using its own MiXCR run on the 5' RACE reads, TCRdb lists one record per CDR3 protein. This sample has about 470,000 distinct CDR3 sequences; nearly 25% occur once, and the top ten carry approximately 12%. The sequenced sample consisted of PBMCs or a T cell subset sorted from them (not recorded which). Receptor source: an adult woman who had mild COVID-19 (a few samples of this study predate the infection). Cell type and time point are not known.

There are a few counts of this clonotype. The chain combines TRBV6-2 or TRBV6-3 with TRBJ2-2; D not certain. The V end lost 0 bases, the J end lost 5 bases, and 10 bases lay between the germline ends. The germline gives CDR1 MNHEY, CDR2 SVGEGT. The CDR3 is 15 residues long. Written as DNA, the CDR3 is TGTGCCAGCAGTTACTCGAAACGAGGAACCGGGGAGCTGTTTTTT. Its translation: CASSYSKRGTGELFF.

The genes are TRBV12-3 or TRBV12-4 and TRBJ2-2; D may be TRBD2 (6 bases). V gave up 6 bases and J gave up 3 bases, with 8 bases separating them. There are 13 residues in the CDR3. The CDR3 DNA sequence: TGTGCCAGCAGGGGACTCTACACCGGGGAGCTGTTTTTT. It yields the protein CASRGLYTGELFF.

For the CDR3, the DNA is TGTGCCAGCAGTACACAGGGGGCGCGGGAGACCCAGTACTTC. As protein: CASSTQGARETQYF. The chain is built from TRBV7-9 and TRBJ2-5; TRBD1 matches 9 bases. CDR1 and CDR2 (germline): SEHNR, FQNEAQ (reference sequence). The CDR3 contains 14 residues. Unmatched junction bases numbered 7, after V lost 6 bases and J lost 5 bases.

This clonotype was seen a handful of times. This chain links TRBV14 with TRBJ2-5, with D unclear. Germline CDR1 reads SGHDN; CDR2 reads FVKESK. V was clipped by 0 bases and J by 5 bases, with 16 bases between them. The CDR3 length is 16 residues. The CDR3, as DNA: TGTGCCAGCAGCCAAGAGAGGATTATGTTCCCGGAGACCCAGTACTTC. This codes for CASSQERIMFPETQYF.

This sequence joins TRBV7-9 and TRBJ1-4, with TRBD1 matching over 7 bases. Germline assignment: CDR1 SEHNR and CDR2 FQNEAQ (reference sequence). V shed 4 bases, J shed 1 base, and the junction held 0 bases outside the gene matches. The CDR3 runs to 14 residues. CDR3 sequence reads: CASSWDRTNEKLFF. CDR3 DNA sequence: TGTGCCAGCAGCTGGGACAGAACTAATGAAAAACTGTTTTTT. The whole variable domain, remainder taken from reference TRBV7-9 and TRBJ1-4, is DTGVSQNPRHKITKRGQNVTFRCDPISEHNRLYWYRQTLGQGPEFLTYFQNEAQLEKSRLLSDRFSAERPKGSFSTLEIQRTEQGDSAMYLCASSWDRTNEKLFFGSGTQLSVL.

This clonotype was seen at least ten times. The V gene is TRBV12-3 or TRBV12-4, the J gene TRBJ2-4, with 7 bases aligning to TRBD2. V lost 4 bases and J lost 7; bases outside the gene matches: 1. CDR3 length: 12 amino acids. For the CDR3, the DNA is TGTGCCAGCAGTTGGGGGGGGAACATTCAGTACTTC. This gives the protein CASSWGGNIQYF.

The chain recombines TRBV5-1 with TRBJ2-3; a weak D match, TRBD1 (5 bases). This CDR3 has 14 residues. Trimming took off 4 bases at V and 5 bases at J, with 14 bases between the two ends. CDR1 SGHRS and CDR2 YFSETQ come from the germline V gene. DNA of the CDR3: TGCGCCAGCAGCGGCAACCAGGGTTTAGATACGCAGTATTTT. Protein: CASSGNQGLDTQYF. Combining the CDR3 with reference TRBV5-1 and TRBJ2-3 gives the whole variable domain KAGVTQTPRYLIKTRGQQVTLSCSPISGHRSVSWYQQTPGQGLQFLFEYFSETQRNKGNFPGRFSGRQFSNSRSEMNVSTLELGDSALYLCASSGNQGLDTQYFGPGTRLTVL.

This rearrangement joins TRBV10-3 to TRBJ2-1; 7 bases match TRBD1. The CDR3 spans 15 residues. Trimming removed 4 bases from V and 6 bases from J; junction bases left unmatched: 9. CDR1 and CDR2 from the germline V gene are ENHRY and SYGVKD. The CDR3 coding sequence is TGTGCCATCAGTGCACAGGGGCCTGACACCAATGAGCAGTTCTTC. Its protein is CAISAQGPDTNEQFF.